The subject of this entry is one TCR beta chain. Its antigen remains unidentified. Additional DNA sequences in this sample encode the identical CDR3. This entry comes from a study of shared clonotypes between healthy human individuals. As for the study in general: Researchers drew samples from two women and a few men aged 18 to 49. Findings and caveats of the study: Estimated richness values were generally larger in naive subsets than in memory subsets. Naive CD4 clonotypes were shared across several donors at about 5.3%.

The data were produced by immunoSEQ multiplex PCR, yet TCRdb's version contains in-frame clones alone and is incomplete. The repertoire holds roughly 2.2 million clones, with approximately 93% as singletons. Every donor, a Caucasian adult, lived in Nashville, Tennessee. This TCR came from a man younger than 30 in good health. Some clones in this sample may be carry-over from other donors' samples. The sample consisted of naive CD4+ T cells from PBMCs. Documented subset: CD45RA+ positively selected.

For the CDR3, the DNA is TGTGCCAGCAGCCCCCTTGATCAGCCCCAGCATTTT. Encoded protein: CASSPLDQPQHF. This chain uses TRBV28 with TRBJ1-5; D gene uncertain. Germline V CDR1 and CDR2: MDHEN, SYDVKM. The germline V and J ends were trimmed by 6 bases and 5 bases, with 8 bases remaining between them. This CDR3 is built from 12 residues.